This TCR beta chain is drawn from a study of blood T cell repertoires in COVID-19. This table comes from immunoSEQ multiplex PCR, and its TCRdb copy is limited to in-frame clones, with some not included. This table has approximately 77,000 clones, 86% appearing once. The CDR3 sequence is 16 residues long. After removal of 4 bases from V and 2 bases from J, the junction contained 7 bases not matched to a gene. The germline V gene encodes CDR1 LNHDA and CDR2 SQIVND (reference sequence). The sequence derives from a man aged 30 to 39 with acute or convalescent COVID-19. The sample consisted of peripheral blood. This chain links TRBV19 with TRBJ2-4; 8 bases match TRBD1. CDR3 protein: CASSTRTGKSKNIQYF. The CDR3 nucleotides read TGTGCCAGTAGTACCCGGACAGGGAAGTCCAAAAACATTCAGTACTTC.